Listed below are T cell receptor beta chains from one sample, sequenced in a study of T cells in Graves' hyperthyroidism and ophthalmopathy. In TCRdb, the multiplex PCR reads were re-called with MiXCR into one record per CDR3 protein. The sample yields about 260,000 distinct CDR3 sequences, approximately 26% seen once. Source material: blood. The receptors stem from a man aged 35 to 55 with Graves' hyperthyroidism that later progressed to Graves' ophthalmopathy. CDR3s include the opening cysteine and the closing phenylalanine or tryptophan. The D gene is left open where the match is weak. Rows may omit the clone size; those that give it use once, few, many or a size class.

TRBV2	-	TRBJ2-7	many	TGTGCCAGCACCCAACCTTCGGGAGAGCAGTACTTC	CASTQPSGEQYF
TRBV6-2/TRBV6-3	-	TRBJ2-7	many	TGTGCCAGCAGTTACTCGATTGGCAGGGCGAACGAGCAGTACTTC	CASSYSIGRANEQYF
TRBV4-1	-	TRBJ1-2	many	TGCGCCAGCAGCCGAGGACAGCGAATTAACTATGGCTACACCTTC	CASSRGQRINYGYTF
TRBV10-2	TRBD2	TRBJ2-7	many	TGCGCCAGCAGACATACTAGCGGGAGTAGAGACGAGCAGTACTTC	CASRHTSGSRDEQYF
TRBV12-3/TRBV12-4	-	TRBJ1-2	many	TGTGCCAGCAGTTTGCATCGAGGCTATGGCTACACCTTC	CASSLHRGYGYTF
TRBV27	-	TRBJ1-1	once	TGTGCCAGCAGCTCCATCCTTACTTGGGGAAACACTGAAGCTTTCTTT	CASSSILTWGNTEAFF
TRBV5-1	TRBD1	TRBJ1-2	many	TGCGCCAGCAGCTCCACGGGTGACAGGGATTATGGCTACACCTTC	CASSSTGDRDYGYTF
TRBV27	-	TRBJ2-7	many	TGTGCCAGCAGACCCTCCCCCAGCTACGAGCAGTACTTC	CASRPSPSYEQYF
TRBV5-1	-	TRBJ1-1	many	TGCGCCAGCAGCTTGGGCAGGCCCCTCATGAACACTGAAGCTTTCTTT	CASSLGRPLMNTEAFF
TRBV28	-	TRBJ1-1	many	TGTGCCAGCCAAGACCCCGGGACGGAGAACACTGAAGCTTTCTTT	CASQDPGTENTEAFF
TRBV6-5	-	TRBJ1-2	many	TGTGCCAGCAGTCCACCCCTGGGGGACGGCTACACCTTC	CASSPPLGDGYTF
TRBV6-1	-	TRBJ2-5	many	TGTGCCAGCAGCCGGGATCTGCTGTTCGAAGAGACCCAGTACTTC	CASSRDLLFEETQYF
TRBV5-1	-	TRBJ2-5	many	TGCGCCAGCAGCTTCTCGGCACCCCCGCTGGAGACCCAGTACTTC	CASSFSAPPLETQYF
TRBV6-1	TRBD1	TRBJ1-2	-	TGTGCCAGCAGCCCTTATCACAGGGGTGGGATATTCTATGGCTACACCTTC	CASSPYHRGGIFYGYTF
TRBV28	-	TRBJ2-7	-	TGTGCCAGCAGACCCGCCGGGACCCCGGTAGGGCAGTACTTC	CASRPAGTPVGQYF
TRBV7-9	TRBD1	TRBJ1-1	many	TGTGCCAGCAGCACCTGGGACAGGGAGAACACTGAAGCTTTCTTT	CASSTWDRENTEAFF